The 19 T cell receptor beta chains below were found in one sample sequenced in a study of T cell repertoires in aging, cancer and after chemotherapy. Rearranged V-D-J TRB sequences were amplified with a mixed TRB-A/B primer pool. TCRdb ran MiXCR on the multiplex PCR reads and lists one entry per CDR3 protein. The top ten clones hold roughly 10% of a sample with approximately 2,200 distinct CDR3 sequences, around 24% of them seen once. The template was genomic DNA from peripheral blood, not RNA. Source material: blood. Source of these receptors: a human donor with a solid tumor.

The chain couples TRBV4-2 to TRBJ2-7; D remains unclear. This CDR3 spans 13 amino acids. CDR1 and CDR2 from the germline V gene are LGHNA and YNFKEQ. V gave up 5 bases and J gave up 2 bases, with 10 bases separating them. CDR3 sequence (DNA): TGTGCCAGCAGCGATACTGCGGCCTACGAGCAGTACTTC. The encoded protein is CASSDTAAYEQYF.

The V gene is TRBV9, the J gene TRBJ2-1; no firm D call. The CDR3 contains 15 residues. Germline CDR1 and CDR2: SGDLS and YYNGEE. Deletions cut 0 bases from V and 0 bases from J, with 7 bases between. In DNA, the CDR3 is TGTGCCAGCAGCGTAGCCTTAAACTCCTACAATGAGCAGTTCTTC. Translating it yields CASSVALNSYNEQFF.

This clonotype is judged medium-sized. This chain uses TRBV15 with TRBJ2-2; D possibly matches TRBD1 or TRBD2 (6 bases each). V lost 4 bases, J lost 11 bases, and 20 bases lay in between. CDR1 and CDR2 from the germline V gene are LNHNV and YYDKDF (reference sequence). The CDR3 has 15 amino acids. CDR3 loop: CATSMGGQATVELFF. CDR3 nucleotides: TGTGCCACCAGCATGGGGGGACAAGCTACCGTCGAGCTGTTTTTT.

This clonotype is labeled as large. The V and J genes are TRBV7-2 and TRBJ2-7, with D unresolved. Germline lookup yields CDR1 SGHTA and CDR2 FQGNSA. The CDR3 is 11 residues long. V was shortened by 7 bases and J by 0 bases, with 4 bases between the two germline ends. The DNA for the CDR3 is TGTGCCAGCACCAACTCCTACGAGCAGTACTTC. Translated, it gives CASTNSYEQYF. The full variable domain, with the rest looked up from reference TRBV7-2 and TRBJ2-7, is GAGVSQSPSNKVTEKGKDVELRCDPISGHTALYWYRQSLGQGLEFLIYFQGNSAPDKSGLPSDRFSAERTGGSVSTLTIQRTQQEDSAVYLCASTNSYEQYFGPGTRLTVT.

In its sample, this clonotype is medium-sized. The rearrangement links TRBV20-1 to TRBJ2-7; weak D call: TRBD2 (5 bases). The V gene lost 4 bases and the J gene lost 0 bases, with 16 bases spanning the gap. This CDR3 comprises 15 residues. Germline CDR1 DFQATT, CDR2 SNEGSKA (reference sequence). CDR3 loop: CSATSPRANSYEQYF. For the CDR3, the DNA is TGCAGTGCTACCAGCCCGCGGGCGAACTCCTACGAGCAGTACTTC.

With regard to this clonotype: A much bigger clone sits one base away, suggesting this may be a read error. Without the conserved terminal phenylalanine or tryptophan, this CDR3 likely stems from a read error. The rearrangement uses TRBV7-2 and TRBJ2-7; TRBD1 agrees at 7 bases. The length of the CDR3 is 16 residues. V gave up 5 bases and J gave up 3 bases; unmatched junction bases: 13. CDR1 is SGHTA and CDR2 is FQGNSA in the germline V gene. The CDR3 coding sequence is TGTGCCAGCAGCCCCCCCGCCGGGACAGCACACTACGAGCAGTACTTA. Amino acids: CASSPPAGTAHYEQYL.

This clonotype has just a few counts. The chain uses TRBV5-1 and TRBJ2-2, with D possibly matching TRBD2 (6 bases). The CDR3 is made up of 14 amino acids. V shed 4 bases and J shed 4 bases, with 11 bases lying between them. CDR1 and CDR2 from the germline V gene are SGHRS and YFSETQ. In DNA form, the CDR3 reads TGCGCCAGCAGCATCGGGGAGGTCACCGGGGAGCTGTTTTTT. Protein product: CASSIGEVTGELFF.

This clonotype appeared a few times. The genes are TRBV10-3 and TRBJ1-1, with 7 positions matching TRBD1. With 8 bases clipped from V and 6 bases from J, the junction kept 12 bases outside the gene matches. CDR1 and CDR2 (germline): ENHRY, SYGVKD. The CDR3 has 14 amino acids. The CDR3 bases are TGTGCCATCGCCGGAGACAGGGATGTATCTGAAGCTTTCTTT. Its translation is CAIAGDRDVSEAFF.

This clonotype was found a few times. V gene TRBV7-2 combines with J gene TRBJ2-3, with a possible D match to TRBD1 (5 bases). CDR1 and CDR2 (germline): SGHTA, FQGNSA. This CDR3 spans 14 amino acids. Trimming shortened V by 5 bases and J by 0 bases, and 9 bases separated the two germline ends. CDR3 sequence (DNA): TGTGCCAGCAGCCGACAGAGAAGCACAGATACGCAGTATTTT. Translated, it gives CASSRQRSTDTQYF.

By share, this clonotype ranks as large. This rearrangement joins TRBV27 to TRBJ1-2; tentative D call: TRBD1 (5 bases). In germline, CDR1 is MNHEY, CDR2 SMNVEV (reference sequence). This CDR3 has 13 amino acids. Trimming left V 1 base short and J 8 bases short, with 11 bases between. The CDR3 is CASSLYRGEGYTF. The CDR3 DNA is TGTGCCAGCAGTTTATATCGGGGGGAGGGCTACACCTTC.

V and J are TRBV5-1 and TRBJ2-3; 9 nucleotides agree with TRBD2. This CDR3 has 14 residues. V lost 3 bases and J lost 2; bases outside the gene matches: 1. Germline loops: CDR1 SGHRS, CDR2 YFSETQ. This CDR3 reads CASSWTSDTDTQYF. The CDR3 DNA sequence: TGCGCCAGCAGCTGGACTAGCGACACAGATACGCAGTATTTT.

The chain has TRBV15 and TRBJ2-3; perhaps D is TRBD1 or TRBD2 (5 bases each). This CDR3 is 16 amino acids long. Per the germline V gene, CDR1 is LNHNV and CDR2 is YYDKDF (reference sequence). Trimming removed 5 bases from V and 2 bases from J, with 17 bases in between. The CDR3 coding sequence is TGTGCCACCAGCCCGAGAAGGGACCCTTTCACAGATACGCAGTATTTT. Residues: CATSPRRDPFTDTQYF.

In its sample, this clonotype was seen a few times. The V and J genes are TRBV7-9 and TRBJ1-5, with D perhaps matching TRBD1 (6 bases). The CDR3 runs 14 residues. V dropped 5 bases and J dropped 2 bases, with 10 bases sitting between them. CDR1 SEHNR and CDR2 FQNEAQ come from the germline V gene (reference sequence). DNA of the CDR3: TGTGCCAGCAGCCCGGGGGGCGGCAATCAGCCCCAGCATTTT. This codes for CASSPGGGNQPQHF.

CDR3 loop: CATTGGRGRTDTQYF. The DNA of the CDR3 is TGTGCCACCACCGGCGGGCGGGGGAGAACAGATACGCAGTATTTT. V gene TRBV6-2 or TRBV6-3 combines with J gene TRBJ2-3, with 7 bases that match TRBD2. The CDR3 is made up of 15 amino acids. Germline V gene lookup returns CDR1 MNHEY and CDR2 SVGEGT. After removal of 10 bases from V and 3 bases from J, the junction contained 13 bases not matched to a gene.

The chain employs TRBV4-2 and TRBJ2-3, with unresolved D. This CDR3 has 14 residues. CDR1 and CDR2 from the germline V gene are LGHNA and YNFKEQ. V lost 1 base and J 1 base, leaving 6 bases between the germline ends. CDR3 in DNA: TGTGCCAGCAGCCAAGGTCCGGGCACAGATACGCAGTATTTT. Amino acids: CASSQGPGTDTQYF.

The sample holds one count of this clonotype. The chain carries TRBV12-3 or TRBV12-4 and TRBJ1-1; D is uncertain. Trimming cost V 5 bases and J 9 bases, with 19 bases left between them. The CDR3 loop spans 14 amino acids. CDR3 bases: TGTGCCAGCAGTCTGAGCGACGTAGGGATTAAAGCTTTCTTT. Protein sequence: CASSLSDVGIKAFF.

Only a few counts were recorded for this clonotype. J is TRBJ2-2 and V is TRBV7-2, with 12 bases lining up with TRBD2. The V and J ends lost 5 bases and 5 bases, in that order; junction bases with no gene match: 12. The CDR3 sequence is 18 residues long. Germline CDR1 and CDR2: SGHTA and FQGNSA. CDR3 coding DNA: TGTGCCAGCAGCGTTAGGTCCCTAGCGGGGGGGCCAACCGGGGAGCTGTTTTTT. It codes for CASSVRSLAGGPTGELFF.

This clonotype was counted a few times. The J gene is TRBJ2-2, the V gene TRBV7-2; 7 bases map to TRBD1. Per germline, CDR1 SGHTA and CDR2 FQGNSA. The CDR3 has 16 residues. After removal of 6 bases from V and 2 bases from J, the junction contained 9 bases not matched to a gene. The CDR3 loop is CASRQTGTVNTGELFF. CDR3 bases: TGTGCCAGCAGGCAGACCGGGACAGTCAACACCGGGGAGCTGTTTTTT.

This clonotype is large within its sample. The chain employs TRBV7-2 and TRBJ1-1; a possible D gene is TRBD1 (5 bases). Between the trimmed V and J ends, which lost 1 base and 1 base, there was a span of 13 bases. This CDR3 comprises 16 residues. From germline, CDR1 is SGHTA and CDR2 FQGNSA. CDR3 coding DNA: TGTGCCAGCAGCTTAGTTGGGGCAGTACCGAACACTGAAGCTTTCTTT. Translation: CASSLVGAVPNTEAFF.